This record concerns one T cell receptor beta chain sequence. This clone is assessed as medium-sized (0.01 to 0.1%). Its cognate antigen has yet to be identified. Per-nucleotide qualities are absent, and no much larger clonotype sits a single base away. Clipping removes 2 bases from V and 4 bases from J, with 5 as the unmatched junction base count. As encoded in the germline V gene, CDR1 is SGHTA while CDR2 is FQGNSA. Including cysteine and phenylalanine, the CDR3 has 15 amino acids. CDR3 DNA is the only sequence kept; it has 45 bases, read in frame from the first base. High-throughput TCR profiling via ImmunoSEQ was performed on the 90 or so tumor samples. The paper's processing steps were these. Repertoire diversity metrics included richness (unique productive sequences), clonality, evenness and relatedness; Bhattacharyya coefficient assessed similarity between samples. A sensitivity analysis that removed TCRs with fewer than two reads produced consistent conclusions. Not all clones reach the TCRdb copy of this immuneACCESS table, which keeps in-frame sequences only. Checked studies attribute under half of the gap to unresolved V genes and leave the rest unexplained. V and J calls plus clone size are reproduced from that table; the DNA served to infer D and trimming. This sample is represented by about 7,800 clones; about 62% of them were singletons. Around 5% of the sample belongs to the ten largest clones.

This sample stems from a study of high-grade serous ovarian cancer treatment subgroups (dated by TCRdb to the early 2020s). General notes on the study: A mean of around 14,000 reads and 7,494 unique TCR beta rearrangements per sample was generated by sequencing. The roughly 30-patient cohort included ten or so patients with no residual disease after primary surgery (R0), ten or so excellent NACT responders, and ten or so poor NACT responders. Each patient contributed one primary tumor and two metastatic tumor samples, giving approximately 91 samples in total. TCR beta repertoires were profiled in patients with high-grade serous ovarian cancer who were grouped, under a laparoscopic triage algorithm, by complete gross resection or by neoadjuvant chemotherapy response. Points the paper makes about the study in general: Bulk tumor TCR sequencing lacked spatial information, limiting insight into HGSC tumor complexity and diversity. TCR repertoire analyses focused on CDR3; CDR1 and CDR2 were not analyzed. TCR clonal relatedness correlated positively with neoantigen level and, by trend, with copy number variation and mutation load from whole-genome sequencing. Repertoire similarity between tumors from the same patient ranged from about 0.095 to 0.8, while tumors from different patients showed almost no similarity.

The tumor samples were collected prior to definitive surgery or chemotherapy. Genomic DNA was extracted by the MD Anderson Biospecimen Extraction Resource, and TCR sequencing was done by the MD Anderson Cancer Genomics Laboratory. The clonotype comes from a human donor with high-grade serous ovarian cancer. The sequenced sample was tumor tissue. The chain uses TRBV7-2 and TRBJ1-5; 7 middle bases align to TRBD1. At the DNA level, the sequence is TGTGCCAGCAGCTTATTAGGGGGCGAAAATCAGCCCCAGCATTTT. Its amino acids are CASSLLGGENQPQHF.